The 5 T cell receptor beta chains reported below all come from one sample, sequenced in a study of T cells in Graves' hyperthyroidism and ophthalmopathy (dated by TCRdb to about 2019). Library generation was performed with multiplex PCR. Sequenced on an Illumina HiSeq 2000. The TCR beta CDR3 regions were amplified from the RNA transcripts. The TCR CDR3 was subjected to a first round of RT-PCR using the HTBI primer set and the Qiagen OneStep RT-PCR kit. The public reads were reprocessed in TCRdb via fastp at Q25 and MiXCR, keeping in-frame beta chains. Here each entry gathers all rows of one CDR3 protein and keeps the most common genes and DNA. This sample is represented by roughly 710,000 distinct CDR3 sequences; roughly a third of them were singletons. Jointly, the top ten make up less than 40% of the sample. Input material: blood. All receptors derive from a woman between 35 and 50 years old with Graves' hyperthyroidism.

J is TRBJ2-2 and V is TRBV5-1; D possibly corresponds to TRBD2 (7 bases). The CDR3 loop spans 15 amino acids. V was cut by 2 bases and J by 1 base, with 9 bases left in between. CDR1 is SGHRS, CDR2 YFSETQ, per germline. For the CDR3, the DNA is TGCGCCAGCAGCTTCGGGGGGCAGAACACCGGGGAGCTGTTTTTT. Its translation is CASSFGGQNTGELFF.

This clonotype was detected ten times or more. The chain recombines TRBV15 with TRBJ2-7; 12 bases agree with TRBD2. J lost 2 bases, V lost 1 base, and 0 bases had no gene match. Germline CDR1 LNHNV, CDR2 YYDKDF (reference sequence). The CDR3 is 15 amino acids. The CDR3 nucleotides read TGTGCCACCAGCAGAGCTAGCGGGAGGGCCTACGAGCAGTACTTC. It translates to CATSRASGRAYEQYF.

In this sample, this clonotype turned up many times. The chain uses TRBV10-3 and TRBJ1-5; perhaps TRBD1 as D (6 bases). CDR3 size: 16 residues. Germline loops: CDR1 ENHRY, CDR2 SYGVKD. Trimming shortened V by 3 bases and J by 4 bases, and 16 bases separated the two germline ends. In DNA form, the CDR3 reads TGTGCCATCAGTGAAATTAAAGGGGGTAGTAATCAGCCCCAGCATTTT. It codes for CAISEIKGGSNQPQHF.

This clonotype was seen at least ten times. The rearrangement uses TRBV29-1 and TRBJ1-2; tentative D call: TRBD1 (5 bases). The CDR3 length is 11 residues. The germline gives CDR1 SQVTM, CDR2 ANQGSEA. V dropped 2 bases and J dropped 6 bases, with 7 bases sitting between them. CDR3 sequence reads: CSVERGHGYTF. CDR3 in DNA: TGCAGCGTTGAAAGGGGCCATGGCTACACCTTC.

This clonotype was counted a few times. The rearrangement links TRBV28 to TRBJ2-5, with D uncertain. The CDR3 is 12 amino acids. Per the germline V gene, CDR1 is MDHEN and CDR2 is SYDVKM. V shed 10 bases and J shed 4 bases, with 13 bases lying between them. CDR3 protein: CATNLPRETQYF. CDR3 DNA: TGTGCCACCAACCTTCCTAGAGAGACCCAGTACTTC.